This TCR beta chain was identified during a study of T cell changes during pregnancy in multiple sclerosis (dated by TCRdb to about 2019). In the study overall: The study examined how the T cell repertoire changed over the course of pregnancy in women with multiple sclerosis.

A note on this clone: This receptor's antigen is unknown. Per-base quality was not reported, and no clone a single base away is much larger than it.

The CDR3 contains 15 residues, cysteine and phenylalanine counted. The retained sequence is limited to the CDR3, 45 bases, with the frame set at the first base. V ends up 0 bases short and J 2 bases short, with an unmatched junction base count of 4. CDR1 and CDR2 are drawn from the germline V gene: LGHNA, YNFKEQ. The library was generated by the immunoSEQ multiplex PCR assay. The table was pulled from immuneACCESS by TCRdb, which kept in-frame rearrangements only. Such tables lose some clones; where checked, under half of the loss comes from unresolved V genes, and the rest has no known cause. This sample is represented by 84,000 or so clones; 94% of them were singletons. The ten largest account for roughly 0.81% of the sample.

This receptor was identified in a female donor with multiple sclerosis, enrolled in a pregnancy study. The sequencing used peripheral blood, collected in the third trimester of pregnancy. The sequence is built from TRBV4-2 and TRBJ2-7, and 7 junction bases match TRBD2. CDR3 loop: CASSQDREVTYEQYF. In nucleotides, the sequence is TGTGCCAGCAGCCAAGATCGGGAGGTAACCTACGAGCAGTACTTC.